This note documents a single T cell receptor beta chain sequence. Splitting of each subset's genomic DNA was done evenly across several immunoSEQ plates. TCRdb keeps only in-frame clones here, not all; method: immunoSEQ multiplex PCR. The repertoire holds about 2 million clones, roughly 94% seen once, with more than 0.95% in the top ten. This sample is part of a study of shared clonotypes between healthy human individuals. The germline CDR1 and CDR2 sequences are SGDLS and YYNGEE. The CDR3 is 14 residues long. Germline trimming cut 0 bases from V and 6 bases from J; bases unmatched to any gene: 5. It was CD45RO-negative cells, positively selected for CCR7, that made up naive CD8 cells, with terminally differentiated effector memory CD45RA+ cells excluded. All donors were Caucasian adults living in Nashville, Tennessee.

This chain uses TRBV9 with TRBJ1-2; 7 bases map to TRBD1. What was sequenced was naive CD8+ T cells sorted from blood. The receptor was isolated from a man between 18 and 29 years old in good health. The CDR3 spells CASSVEGGGDGYTF. The CDR3 nucleotides are TGTGCCAGCAGCGTAGAAGGGGGCGGAGATGGCTACACCTTC.